One and the same sample provided the 27 T cell receptor beta chains below, sequenced in a study of shared clonotypes between healthy human individuals. The assay was immunoSEQ multiplex PCR, and TCRdb's table has in-frame clones only and misses some. The sample has more than 1,200,000 clones; about 98.5% are singletons. Sequencing used naive CD4+ T cells sorted from blood. Indicated subset: CD45RA+ positively selected. All receptors derive from a man younger than 45 in good health.

The chain carries TRBV5-1 and TRBJ1-1; TRBD1 aligns across 7 bases. V shed 4 bases, J shed 6 bases, and the junction held 6 bases outside the gene matches. Germline CDR1 is SGHRS and CDR2 is YFSETQ. CDR3 length: 13 amino acids. The CDR3 here is CASSRETGSEAFF. CDR3 in DNA: TGCGCCAGCAGCCGAGAGACAGGGTCTGAAGCTTTCTTT.

The chain is built from TRBV27 and TRBJ2-7, with D perhaps matching TRBD2 (6 bases). CDR3 length: 15 residues. V lost 2 bases and J lost 0, with 11 bases in between. The V gene's germline CDR1 is MNHEY and CDR2 SMNVEV (reference sequence). The CDR3 here is CASSLERVSSYEQYF. In nucleotides, the CDR3 is TGTGCCAGCAGTTTAGAGCGGGTAAGCTCCTACGAGCAGTACTTC.

Comments on this clone: The sample has other DNA sequences that encode this CDR3 too. CDR3 DNA sequence: TGTGCCAGCAGCTGGGACAGGGGGAACTATGGCTACACCTTC. Translated: CASSWDRGNYGYTF. The genes are TRBV6-5 and TRBJ1-2; the match to TRBD1 covers 11 bases. The CDR3 spans 14 residues. Germline V gene data show CDR1 as MNHEY and CDR2 as SVGAGI. The V segment lost 6 bases and the J segment 2 bases; nucleotides outside the gene matches: 2.

The chain couples TRBV10-3 to TRBJ2-5, with D possibly called TRBD1 or TRBD2 (5 bases each). V was pared by 4 bases and J by 5 bases, with 14 bases between. Germline CDR1 reads ENHRY; CDR2 reads SYGVKD. The CDR3 is 14 amino acids. CDR3 DNA sequence: TGTGCCATCAGTGGAGGGGCAGGGTTCGAGACCCAGTACTTC. Translating it yields CAISGGAGFETQYF.

V is TRBV14 and J is TRBJ2-1, with TRBD1 matching over 7 bases. Germline values: CDR1 SGHDN, CDR2 FVKESK. The trim removed 6 bases at V and 0 bases at J, leaving 5 bases unmatched. This CDR3 spans 15 amino acids. The CDR3 bases are TGTGCCAGCAGTCCGGGACAGTCCTCCTACAATGAGCAGTTCTTC. Translated, it gives CASSPGQSSYNEQFF.

As concerns this clone: The junction and the germline gene differ at one end; a read error may be behind it. The CDR3 sequence is CASSETRGGPARPPF. The CDR3, as DNA: TGTGCCAGCAGTGAGACTCGCGGTGGCCCGGCTCGGCCTCCTTTT. J is TRBJ1-4 and V is TRBV2; D not certain. The CDR3 consists of 15 residues. Germline-derived CDR1 and CDR2 are SNHLY and FYNNEI.

On this clone itself: Additional DNA sequences in this sample encode the identical CDR3. V gene TRBV25-1 combines with J gene TRBJ2-1; no definite D call. Trimming pared 4 bases from V and 4 bases from J, leaving 5 bases between. Germline V gene data show CDR1 as MGHDK and CDR2 as SYGVNS. The CDR3 runs to 12 residues. The CDR3: CASSARYNEQFF. The CDR3, as DNA: TGTGCCAGCAGTGCCAGATACAATGAGCAGTTCTTC. Based on the CDR3 plus reference TRBV25-1 and TRBJ2-1, the full variable domain is EADIYQTPRYLVIGTGKKITLECSQTMGHDKMYWYQQDPGMELHLIHYSYGVNSTEKGDLSSESTVSRIRTEHFPLTLESARPSHTSQYLCASSARYNEQFFGPGTRLTVL.

Concerning this clone: The sample holds other DNA sequences that translate to the same CDR3. The rearrangement links TRBV6-6 to TRBJ2-3; no clear D. The germline gives CDR1 MNHNY, CDR2 SVGAGI (reference sequence). The CDR3 totals 12 residues. With 0 bases removed from V and 5 bases from J, the gap between germline ends came to 3 bases. CDR3 in amino acids: CASSYSRDTQYF. CDR3 sequence (DNA): TGTGCCAGCAGTTACTCGCGAGATACGCAGTATTTT.

The CDR3 reads CSVAGGVGYGYTF. Written as DNA, the CDR3 is TGCAGCGTCGCGGGAGGGGTGGGCTATGGCTACACCTTC. The chain uses TRBV29-1 and TRBJ1-2; maybe TRBD1 (5 bases). Germline lookup yields CDR1 SQVTM and CDR2 ANQGSEA. V was cut by 6 bases and J by 4 bases, with 15 bases left in between. The CDR3 has 13 amino acids. Using reference TRBV29-1 and TRBJ1-2 for the parts outside the CDR3, the full variable domain is SAVISQKPSRDICQRGTSLTIQCQVDSQVTMMFWYRQQPGQSLTLIATANQGSEATYESGFVIDKFPISRPNLTFSTLTVSNMSPEDSSIYLCSVAGGVGYGYTFGSGTRLTVV.

This clone was seen only once. The chain combines TRBV5-5 with TRBJ1-1, with D possibly matching TRBD1 (5 bases). Trimming left V 4 bases short and J 0 bases short, with 16 bases between. CDR3 length: 16 amino acids. The germline V gene encodes CDR1 SGHKS and CDR2 YYEKEE (reference sequence). In DNA, the CDR3 is TGTGCCAGCAGCCTGGAGGGACGGATAATGAACACTGAAGCTTTCTTT. It translates to CASSLEGRIMNTEAFF.

V is TRBV5-1 and J is TRBJ2-5, with D uncertain. The ends were cut back, 1 base at V and 5 bases at J, with 9 bases in the middle. Germline V gene sequence: CDR1 SGHRS, CDR2 YFSETQ. The CDR3 covers 13 residues. This chain's CDR3 is CASSLLPKETQYF. The CDR3 region has the DNA TGCGCCAGCAGCTTGCTCCCGAAGGAGACCCAGTACTTC. The full variable domain, rest sourced from reference TRBV5-1 and TRBJ2-5, is KAGVTQTPRYLIKTRGQQVTLSCSPISGHRSVSWYQQTPGQGLQFLFEYFSETQRNKGNFPGRFSGRQFSNSRSEMNVSTLELGDSALYLCASSLLPKETQYFGPGTRLLVL.

This clone was recorded only once. The rearrangement joins TRBV10-1 to TRBJ2-1, with D possibly being TRBD2 (5 bases). The germline V gene encodes CDR1 WNHNN and CDR2 SYGVQD (reference sequence). The length of the CDR3 is 15 residues. V lost 3 bases and J 4 bases, leaving 13 bases between the germline ends. The CDR3 reads CASSDFGLEYNEQFF. The CDR3 DNA is TGCGCCAGCAGTGACTTTGGACTGGAGTACAATGAGCAGTTCTTC.

The chain carries TRBV29-1 and TRBJ2-7; D gene unclear. V dropped 5 bases and J dropped 0 bases, with 2 bases sitting between them. Germline V gives CDR1 SQVTM, CDR2 ANQGSEA. This CDR3 spans 10 amino acids. The CDR3 is CSVISYEQYF. In DNA form, the CDR3 reads TGCAGCGTTATCTCCTACGAGCAGTACTTC.

This clone occurred once. Other DNA variants within this sample encode the same CDR3. CDR3 in DNA: TGCAGCGTTGAGACAGGGGGTGCCGAGACCCAGTACTTC. It translates to CSVETGGAETQYF. J is TRBJ2-5 and V is TRBV29-1, with 9 positions matching TRBD1. After removal of 3 bases from V and 5 bases from J, the junction contained 4 bases not matched to a gene. The CDR3 is 13 residues long. Germline CDR1 is SQVTM and CDR2 is ANQGSEA.

This clone occurred once. The chain joins TRBV15 to TRBJ2-5; a weak D match, TRBD2 (6 bases). The CDR3 loop spans 15 amino acids. CDR1 LNHNV and CDR2 YYDKDF come from the germline V gene (reference sequence). V was shortened by 1 base and J by 4 bases, with 13 bases between the two germline ends. The CDR3 spells CATSRAPSVVETQYF. The CDR3 bases are TGTGCCACCAGCAGAGCCCCTAGCGTAGTAGAGACCCAGTACTTC.

The chain uses TRBV28 and TRBJ2-7; TRBD1 or TRBD2 may be the D gene (5 bases each). The V end lost 6 bases, the J end lost 2 bases, and 14 bases lay between the germline ends. Germline assignment: CDR1 MDHEN and CDR2 SYDVKM. This CDR3 is 14 amino acids long. CDR3 nucleotide sequence: TGTGCCAGCAGGGCCACGGGGACCACCTACGAGCAGTACTTC. It specifies CASRATGTTYEQYF.

The chain uses TRBV5-6 and TRBJ1-3; 9 nucleotides match TRBD1. Germline CDR1 SGHDT, CDR2 YYEEEE. The CDR3 extends over 16 amino acids. V shed 7 bases and J 0 bases; nucleotides not matched to a gene: 8. CDR3 region: CASWTGAVHSGNTIYF. The CDR3, as DNA: TGTGCCAGCTGGACAGGGGCCGTCCACTCTGGAAACACCATATATTTT.

Remarks on this clone: The sample holds other DNA sequences that translate to the same CDR3. The chain joins TRBV28 to TRBJ2-7, with 8 positions matching TRBD2. Germline loops: CDR1 MDHEN, CDR2 SYDVKM. The CDR3 sequence is 13 residues long. The junction had 3 bases not matched to a gene; V was cut back by 6 bases and J by 2 bases. The CDR3 sequence is CASSSGGTYEQYF. The CDR3 region has the DNA TGTGCCAGCAGCAGCGGGGGAACCTACGAGCAGTACTTC. The whole variable domain, filled in from reference TRBV28 and TRBJ2-7, reads DVKVTQSSRYLVKRTGEKVFLECVQDMDHENMFWYRQDPGLGLRLIYFSYDVKMKEKGDIPEGYSVSREKKERFSLILESASTNQTSMYLCASSSGGTYEQYFGPGTRLTVT.

The chain carries TRBV10-3 and TRBJ2-7; TRBD2 aligns across 9 bases. V was pared by 0 bases and J by 6 bases, with 9 bases of the junction left unmatched. Germline V CDR1 and CDR2: ENHRY, SYGVKD. The CDR3 has 16 amino acids. The CDR3 loop reads CAISESRREGPGEQYF. CDR3 in DNA: TGTGCCATCAGTGAGTCTCGGCGGGAGGGCCCTGGCGAGCAGTACTTC.

The V gene is TRBV5-1, the J gene TRBJ2-3; D is perhaps TRBD2 (5 bases). The CDR3 covers 14 residues. V was cut by 7 bases and J by 0 bases, with 12 bases left in between. Looked up from germline, CDR1 is SGHRS and CDR2 is YFSETQ. The chain's CDR3 is CASYSAASTDTQYF. As DNA, the CDR3 is TGCGCCAGCTACTCAGCGGCTAGCACAGATACGCAGTATTTT.

The CDR3: CASMSRSGNQPQHF. For the CDR3, the DNA is TGTGCCAGTATGTCGAGGTCGGGGAATCAGCCCCAGCATTTT. The chain carries TRBV19 and TRBJ1-5; D ambiguous. The CDR3 loop spans 14 amino acids. Germline CDR1 reads LNHDA; CDR2 reads SQIVND (reference sequence). V was shortened by 7 bases and J by 4 bases, with 14 bases between the two germline ends.

As for this clone: The same CDR3 also results from other DNA sequences found in this sample. The gene calls are TRBV7-2 and TRBJ2-2; no reliable D call. Germline V lookup: CDR1 SGHTA, CDR2 FQGNSA. The CDR3 extends over 15 amino acids. V was cut by 2 bases and J by 2 bases, with 9 bases left in between. The CDR3 region is CASSLTGPNTGELFF. Here the CDR3 DNA reads TGTGCCAGCAGCTTAACCGGGCCCAACACCGGGGAGCTGTTTTTT.

The chain uses TRBV18 and TRBJ1-2, with 7 bases that match TRBD1. Germline CDR1 reads KGHSH; CDR2 reads LQKENI. Losses at the gene ends were 2 bases for V and 6 bases for J; bases not matched to a gene: 6. This CDR3 contains 14 residues. The CDR3 reads CASSPTTGVDGYTF. In nucleotides, the CDR3 is TGTGCCAGCTCACCAACCACAGGGGTGGATGGCTACACCTTC.

The chain joins TRBV6-6 to TRBJ1-4, with D possibly TRBD1 on 5 matching bases. Germline CDR1 MNHNY, CDR2 SVGAGI (reference sequence). The V and J ends lost 0 bases and 7 bases respectively, with 15 bases between them. The CDR3 runs 16 residues. The CDR3 loop is CASSYSGTSPREKLFF. In DNA, the CDR3 is TGTGCCAGCAGTTACTCAGGGACTTCCCCCCGTGAAAAACTGTTTTTT.

The CDR3 region is CASSSTGPLPNEQFF. The DNA for the CDR3 is TGTGCCAGCAGCTCTACCGGGCCCCTACCTAATGAGCAGTTCTTC. The gene calls are TRBV11-3 and TRBJ2-1; D remains ambiguous. V lost 4 bases, J lost 7 bases, and 17 bases lay in between. Germline CDR1 is SGHNT and CDR2 is YENEEA. The CDR3 consists of 15 residues.

Points on this clone: The sample holds other DNA sequences that translate to the same CDR3. The chain links TRBV5-6 to TRBJ1-5; D uncertain. The V end lost 0 bases, the J end lost 3 bases, and 4 bases lay between the germline ends. Per the germline V gene, CDR1 is SGHDT and CDR2 is YYEEEE. CDR3 length equals 13 residues. CDR3 bases: TGTGCCAGCAGCTTGGGACCCAATCAGCCCCAGCATTTT. This sequence encodes CASSLGPNQPQHF.

The chain links TRBV19 to TRBJ1-5, with D possibly TRBD1 on 6 matching bases. This CDR3 comprises 15 residues. Trimming removed 3 bases at V and 1 base at J, with 10 bases between. Per germline, CDR1 LNHDA and CDR2 SQIVND (reference sequence). CDR3 in DNA: TGTGCCAGTAGTATCCGGACAGTCAGCAATCAGCCCCAGCATTTT. This gives the protein CASSIRTVSNQPQHF.